Given below is one T cell receptor (beta chain) in context. The clone's antigen remains unknown. No base quality information exists; no much larger clone differs at one position. The trial excluded patients who had a history of autoimmune disease or who were on systemic immunosuppression. Peripheral blood for TCR sequencing was collected from all dose cohorts at baseline, on cycle 4 day 1, and on cycle 7 day 1. The samples were taken from a phase I, first-in-human, multicenter, open-label dose-escalation trial of ivuxolimab. The trial enrolled adults with locally advanced or metastatic head and neck squamous cell, hepatocellular, melanoma or renal cell carcinoma. Before TCR sequencing, CD4+ T cells and CD8+ T cells from peripheral blood were sorted into separate populations. The data were taken from a study of OX40 agonist ivuxolimab in advanced cancers. About the full investigation: Ivuxolimab was an agonistic, fully human IgG2 monoclonal antibody directed against OX40 (CD134), a costimulatory receptor. Intravenous ivuxolimab was administered to patients every 2 weeks at six dose levels: 0.01, 0.1, 0.3, 1.5, 3 and 10 mg/kg. Among the roughly 52 dose-escalation patients, 19 had hepatocellular carcinoma, about 15 melanoma, 9 renal cell carcinoma and 9 head and neck cancer. In the dose-escalation cohort, approximately 82% of patients were male, and the mean age was roughly 60 years, with a range of 23 to 79. Prior anti-PD-1, anti-PD-L1 or anti-CTLA-4 therapy was permitted, and about 40% of dose-escalation patients had received checkpoint inhibitors. Three dose-escalation patients achieved partial responses, one with hepatocellular carcinoma and two with cutaneous melanoma. The point of sequencing TCRbeta in the periphery was to test whether ivuxolimab changed TCR sequence diversity and drove clonal T-cell expansion. The paper reports the monotherapy dose-escalation portion (N of about 50 patients) of the phase I ivuxolimab trial. What the work shows at the level of the full study, not this receptor alone: Low levels of normalized T-cell clonal expansion were also seen in some patients who did not respond. After ivuxolimab, expanded clones were on average more numerous among CD8+ T cells than among CD4+ T cells. The antigen specificity of the peripheral T cells that underwent clonal expansion was not determined. In partial responders in the 0.1-3.0 mg/kg groups, normalized peripheral clonal expansion was found to be among the lowest, especially among CD8+ T cells. At doses of 0.1 to 3.0 mg/kg, clonal expansion of both CD4+ and CD8+ blood T cells was observed from baseline to week 6.

For sequencing of the TCRbeta CDR3 region, genomic DNA was extracted from the sorted cells. TCRbeta CDR3 regions were sequenced using the immunoSEQ Assay. TCRdb obtained this table from immuneACCESS and retained in-frame rearrangements with V and J assigned. These tables miss some clones; where compared with another copy, unresolved V genes account for less than half of the shortfall, and the remainder is unexplained. In this sample the table shows around 70,000 clones, almost 85% of which occur a single time. The ten largest clones capture about 5% of the sample. The material was CD4+ or CD8+ T cells sorted from blood, obtained in a trial of the OX40 agonist ivuxolimab. The sequence was obtained from an adult with an advanced solid tumor such as melanoma, head and neck, liver or kidney cancer.

This receptor carries the CDR3 CASSPTGPSTDTQYF. The bases are TGTGCCAGCTCACCCACGGGGCCATCCACAGATACGCAGTATTTT. The chain was built from TRBV18 and TRBJ2-3, with the D call perhaps TRBD1 or TRBD2, each one matching 5 bases. V is pared back by 3 bases and J by 2 bases, with 12 bases lying between the germline termini. The CDR3 runs 15 residues from the cysteine to the phenylalanine. Only CDR3 DNA is held: 45 bases, read in frame from base 1. The germline V gene sets CDR1 to KGHSH and CDR2 to LQKENI.